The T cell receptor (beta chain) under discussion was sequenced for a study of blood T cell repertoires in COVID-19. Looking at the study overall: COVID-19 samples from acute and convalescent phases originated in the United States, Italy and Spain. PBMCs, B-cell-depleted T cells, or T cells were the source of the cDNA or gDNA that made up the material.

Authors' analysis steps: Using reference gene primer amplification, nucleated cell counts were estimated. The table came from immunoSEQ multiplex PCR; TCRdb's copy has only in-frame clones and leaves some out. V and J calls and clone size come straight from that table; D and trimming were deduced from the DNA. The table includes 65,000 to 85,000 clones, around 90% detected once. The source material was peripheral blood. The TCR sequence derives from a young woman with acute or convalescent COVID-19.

The CDR3 DNA reads as TGTGCCAGCAGACCTACCTCCTACGAGCAGTACTTC. It translates to CASRPTSYEQYF. This sequence joins TRBV6-5 and TRBJ2-7; D ambiguous. V was trimmed by 6 bases and J by 0 bases, leaving 6 bases between them. CDR1 is MNHEY and CDR2 is SVGAGI in the germline V gene. There are 12 residues in the CDR3.